Listed below are T cell receptor beta chains from one sample, sequenced in a study of T-cell reconstitution after alpha-beta-depleted transplantation in children. TCRdb itself ran the PCR reads through MiXCR, one entry per CDR3 protein. Among approximately 520,000 distinct CDR3 sequences, roughly 11% were seen once, and the ten largest hold less than 15%. The specimen comprised PBMCs, mostly from graft donor cells, sampled 180 days after TCRalphabeta/CD19-depleted stem cell transplant. These receptors were collected from a female patient aged 2 to 10 who had a stem cell transplant for aplastic anemia, so the T cells may come from the graft donor. CDR3s include the opening cysteine and the closing phenylalanine or tryptophan. A D gene is named only where the DNA matches it firmly. Where a row states a size, it is once, few, many or the class of an expanded clone; other rows omit it.

CDR3 protein: CASTTRRDTQYF
CDR3 DNA: TGTGCCAGCACCACTAGGAGAGATACGCAGTATTTT
V gene: TRBV6-2/TRBV6-3
clone size: few
D gene: -
CDR3 length: 12
J gene: TRBJ2-3

CDR3 protein: CASSPSTSPGETQYF
CDR3 DNA: TGTGCCAGCTCACCATCCACTAGCCCGGGAGAGACCCAGTACTTC
V gene: TRBV18
clone size: few
D gene: -
CDR3 length: 15
J gene: TRBJ2-5

CDR3 protein: CASSDRIEQYF
CDR3 DNA: TGTGCCAGCAGCGATCGTATAGAGCAGTACTTC
V gene: TRBV12-3/TRBV12-4
clone size: -
D gene: -
CDR3 length: 11
J gene: TRBJ2-7

CDR3 protein: CASRPGTSVPEQYF
CDR3 DNA: TGTGCCAGCAGGCCGGGGACTAGCGTTCCCGAGCAGTACTTC
V gene: TRBV12-3/TRBV12-4
clone size: few
D gene: TRBD2
CDR3 length: 14
J gene: TRBJ2-7

CDR3 protein: CASSVRLSEINEQFF
CDR3 DNA: TGTGCCAGCAGCGTACGCCTATCCGAAATAAATGAGCAGTTCTTC
V gene: TRBV9
clone size: -
D gene: -
CDR3 length: 15
J gene: TRBJ2-1

CDR3 protein: CASRPGQGGHNEQFF
CDR3 DNA: TGTGCCAGCAGACCTGGACAGGGGGGTCACAATGAGCAGTTCTTC
V gene: TRBV12-3/TRBV12-4
clone size: -
D gene: TRBD1
CDR3 length: 15
J gene: TRBJ2-1

CDR3 protein: CASSWDRGRNYGYTF
CDR3 DNA: TGCGCCAGCAGCTGGGACAGGGGGCGCAACTATGGCTACACCTTC
V gene: TRBV5-1
clone size: few
D gene: TRBD1
CDR3 length: 15
J gene: TRBJ1-2

CDR3 protein: CASSSLAGGETQYF
CDR3 DNA: TGTGCCAGCAGTAGTCTAGCGGGAGGAGAGACCCAGTACTTC
V gene: TRBV14
clone size: many
D gene: TRBD2
CDR3 length: 14
J gene: TRBJ2-5

CDR3 protein: CASSLDSRDSYEQYF
CDR3 DNA: TGTGCCAGCAGCTTAGATAGCAGGGACTCCTACGAGCAGTACTTC
V gene: TRBV7-2
clone size: -
D gene: -
CDR3 length: 15
J gene: TRBJ2-7

CDR3 protein: CASSPGRYGYTF
CDR3 DNA: TGTGCCAGCAGCCCCGGACGCTATGGCTACACCTTC
V gene: TRBV11-3
clone size: few
D gene: -
CDR3 length: 12
J gene: TRBJ1-2

CDR3 protein: CASRPRTSGNYEQYF
CDR3 DNA: TGTGCCAGCAGACCCAGGACTAGCGGGAACTACGAGCAGTACTTC
V gene: TRBV7-2
clone size: once
D gene: TRBD2
CDR3 length: 15
J gene: TRBJ2-7

CDR3 protein: CASSLDGTGGSPLHF
CDR3 DNA: TGTGCCAGCAGCTTAGATGGGACAGGAGGTTCACCCCTCCACTTT
V gene: TRBV7-8
clone size: few
D gene: TRBD1
CDR3 length: 15
J gene: TRBJ1-6

CDR3 protein: CASSYDQGGETQYF
CDR3 DNA: TGTGCCAGCAGTTACGATCAGGGCGGGGAGACCCAGTACTTC
V gene: TRBV6-5
clone size: few
D gene: -
CDR3 length: 14
J gene: TRBJ2-5

CDR3 protein: CASSDWEDTQYF
CDR3 DNA: TGCGCCAGCAGTGACTGGGAGGATACGCAGTATTTT
V gene: TRBV10-2
clone size: -
D gene: -
CDR3 length: 12
J gene: TRBJ2-3

CDR3 protein: CASSSTLAGGPKRELFF
CDR3 DNA: TGTGCCAGCAGTTCCACCCTAGCGGGAGGGCCCAAACGGGAGCTGTTTTTT
V gene: TRBV6-6
clone size: -
D gene: TRBD2
CDR3 length: 17
J gene: TRBJ2-2

CDR3 protein: CASSVSGSVHNDQFF
CDR3 DNA: TGTGCCAGCAGCGTCAGCGGGAGCGTACACAATGACCAGTTCTTC
V gene: TRBV9
clone size: -
D gene: TRBD2
CDR3 length: 15
J gene: TRBJ2-1

CDR3 protein: CATSDFATMGQETQYF
CDR3 DNA: TGTGCCACCAGTGATTTTGCGACTATGGGACAAGAGACCCAGTACTTC
V gene: TRBV24-1
clone size: few
D gene: -
CDR3 length: 16
J gene: TRBJ2-5

CDR3 protein: CASSPQGYEQYF
CDR3 DNA: TGTGCCAGCAGCCCTCAAGGTTACGAGCAGTACTTC
V gene: TRBV12-3/TRBV12-4
clone size: many
D gene: -
CDR3 length: 12
J gene: TRBJ2-7

CDR3 protein: CASSLTDRNTEAFF
CDR3 DNA: TGCGCCAGCAGCTTGACGGACCGGAACACTGAAGCTTTCTTT
V gene: TRBV5-1
clone size: -
D gene: -
CDR3 length: 14
J gene: TRBJ1-1

CDR3 protein: CSVEAAPGYTF
CDR3 DNA: TGCAGCGTTGAGGCAGCTCCAGGCTACACCTTC
V gene: TRBV29-1
clone size: few
D gene: -
CDR3 length: 11
J gene: TRBJ1-2

CDR3 protein: CSDASAGRSGTQYF
CDR3 DNA: TGCAGCGACGCTAGCGCGGGACGAAGCGGGACCCAGTACTTC
V gene: TRBV20-1
clone size: few
D gene: -
CDR3 length: 14
J gene: TRBJ2-5

CDR3 protein: CSVPTATNEKLFF
CDR3 DNA: TGCAGCGTCCCGACGGCGACTAATGAAAAACTGTTTTTT
V gene: TRBV29-1
clone size: few
D gene: -
CDR3 length: 13
J gene: TRBJ1-4

CDR3 protein: CSAGSGRARNEQFF
CDR3 DNA: TGCAGTGCTGGTAGCGGGAGGGCTCGCAATGAGCAGTTCTTC
V gene: TRBV20-1
clone size: -
D gene: TRBD2
CDR3 length: 14
J gene: TRBJ2-1

CDR3 protein: CASSYGQGTGYTF
CDR3 DNA: TGTGCCAGCAGTTACGGGCAGGGGACTGGCTACACCTTC
V gene: TRBV6-5
clone size: -
D gene: -
CDR3 length: 13
J gene: TRBJ1-2

CDR3 protein: CSASRGRTGGLAGGPTKNIQYF
CDR3 DNA: TGCAGTGCCAGTCGTGGGCGAACAGGGGGATTAGCGGGAGGTCCGACCAAAAACATTCAGTACTTC
V gene: TRBV20-1
clone size: few
D gene: TRBD2
CDR3 length: 22
J gene: TRBJ2-4

CDR3 protein: CAISDPLGRGNTGELFF
CDR3 DNA: TGTGCCATCAGTGACCCCCTGGGGCGGGGAAACACCGGGGAGCTGTTTTTT
V gene: TRBV10-3
clone size: -
D gene: -
CDR3 length: 17
J gene: TRBJ2-2

CDR3 protein: CASSLEGPSYNEQFF
CDR3 DNA: TGTGCCAGCAGCTTAGAAGGTCCATCCTACAATGAGCAGTTCTTC
V gene: TRBV7-6
clone size: -
D gene: -
CDR3 length: 15
J gene: TRBJ2-1

CDR3 protein: CASSPDRGPDQPQHF
CDR3 DNA: TGTGCCAGCAGTCCTGACAGGGGGCCGGATCAGCCCCAGCATTTT
V gene: TRBV27
clone size: many
D gene: TRBD1
CDR3 length: 15
J gene: TRBJ1-5

CDR3 protein: CASQPGTGSPEAFF
CDR3 DNA: TGTGCCAGCCAGCCGGGGACAGGGTCCCCTGAAGCTTTCTTT
V gene: TRBV6-2/TRBV6-3
clone size: -
D gene: TRBD1
CDR3 length: 14
J gene: TRBJ1-1

CDR3 protein: CSVEVWDRADYGYTF
CDR3 DNA: TGCAGCGTTGAAGTTTGGGACAGGGCTGACTATGGCTACACCTTC
V gene: TRBV29-1
clone size: few
D gene: TRBD1
CDR3 length: 15
J gene: TRBJ1-2

CDR3 protein: CASSPLAPPREQFF
CDR3 DNA: TGTGCCAGCTCACCTCTAGCGCCCCCGAGGGAGCAGTTCTTC
V gene: TRBV18
clone size: once
D gene: -
CDR3 length: 14
J gene: TRBJ2-1

CDR3 protein: CASSVSTSGRNNPNTGELFF
CDR3 DNA: TGTGCCAGCAGCGTATCAACTAGCGGGAGGAATAATCCGAACACCGGGGAGCTGTTTTTT
V gene: TRBV9
clone size: few
D gene: TRBD2
CDR3 length: 20
J gene: TRBJ2-2

CDR3 protein: CASSPPSQGPTNEKLFF
CDR3 DNA: TGTGCCAGCTCACCACCTTCACAGGGCCCGACTAATGAAAAACTGTTTTTT
V gene: TRBV18
clone size: -
D gene: -
CDR3 length: 17
J gene: TRBJ1-4

CDR3 protein: CSARYQGTTGELFF
CDR3 DNA: TGCAGTGCTAGATACCAGGGAACGACCGGGGAGCTGTTTTTT
V gene: TRBV20-1
clone size: few
D gene: -
CDR3 length: 14
J gene: TRBJ2-2

CDR3 protein: CASTPGLALDYNEQFF
CDR3 DNA: TGTGCCAGCACCCCGGGACTAGCACTTGACTACAATGAGCAGTTCTTC
V gene: TRBV12-3/TRBV12-4
clone size: few
D gene: TRBD2
CDR3 length: 16
J gene: TRBJ2-1

CDR3 protein: CASSLAIGYTGELFF
CDR3 DNA: TGCGCCAGCAGCTTGGCCATCGGGTACACCGGGGAGCTGTTTTTT
V gene: TRBV5-1
clone size: -
D gene: -
CDR3 length: 15
J gene: TRBJ2-2

CDR3 protein: CSATALAEIYEQYF
CDR3 DNA: TGCAGTGCTACGGCACTAGCGGAGATCTACGAGCAGTACTTC
V gene: TRBV20-1
clone size: few
D gene: TRBD2
CDR3 length: 14
J gene: TRBJ2-7

CDR3 protein: CASSLENVLSNQPQHF
CDR3 DNA: TGTGCCAGCAGCCTAGAAAATGTTCTTAGCAATCAGCCCCAGCATTTT
V gene: TRBV7-8
clone size: -
D gene: -
CDR3 length: 16
J gene: TRBJ1-5

CDR3 protein: CASSVSTLYSYEQYF
CDR3 DNA: TGTGCCAGCAGTGTATCGACACTTTACTCCTACGAGCAGTACTTC
V gene: TRBV6-5
clone size: -
D gene: -
CDR3 length: 15
J gene: TRBJ2-7

CDR3 protein: CSVGLAGNEQFF
CDR3 DNA: TGCAGCGTTGGCCTAGCGGGTAATGAGCAGTTCTTC
V gene: TRBV29-1
clone size: -
D gene: TRBD2
CDR3 length: 12
J gene: TRBJ2-1

CDR3 protein: CASSFSRWSDTQYF
CDR3 DNA: TGTGCCAGCAGCTTTTCCCGGTGGTCAGATACGCAGTATTTT
V gene: TRBV11-3
clone size: -
D gene: -
CDR3 length: 14
J gene: TRBJ2-3

CDR3 protein: CATSDPVYQETQYF
CDR3 DNA: TGTGCCACCAGTGATCCGGTGTACCAAGAGACCCAGTACTTC
V gene: TRBV24-1
clone size: -
D gene: -
CDR3 length: 14
J gene: TRBJ2-5

CDR3 protein: CASSGGGGGKETQYF
CDR3 DNA: TGTGCCAGCAGCGGAGGGGGTGGGGGTAAAGAGACCCAGTACTTC
V gene: TRBV28
clone size: -
D gene: -
CDR3 length: 15
J gene: TRBJ2-5

CDR3 protein: CASSQELRGSTEAFF
CDR3 DNA: TGTGCCAGCAGCCAAGAACTCCGTGGGAGCACTGAAGCTTTCTTT
V gene: TRBV4-2
clone size: -
D gene: -
CDR3 length: 15
J gene: TRBJ1-1

CDR3 protein: CASSLYGGSVNTGELFF
CDR3 DNA: TGTGCCAGCAGTTTATACGGGGGGTCCGTGAACACCGGGGAGCTGTTTTTT
V gene: TRBV12-3/TRBV12-4
clone size: -
D gene: TRBD2
CDR3 length: 17
J gene: TRBJ2-2

CDR3 protein: CASSWSQNEQFF
CDR3 DNA: TGTGCCAGCAGTTGGTCGCAGAATGAGCAGTTCTTC
V gene: TRBV25-1
clone size: -
D gene: -
CDR3 length: 12
J gene: TRBJ2-1

CDR3 protein: CASRQRGLALETDTQYF
CDR3 DNA: TGTGCCAGCAGGCAGAGGGGACTAGCGCTAGAAACAGATACGCAGTATTTT
V gene: TRBV28
clone size: many
D gene: TRBD2
CDR3 length: 17
J gene: TRBJ2-3

CDR3 protein: CASGRGYPGQYF
CDR3 DNA: TGTGCCAGCGGCAGGGGGTACCCTGGGCAGTACTTC
V gene: TRBV28
clone size: -
D gene: TRBD1
CDR3 length: 12
J gene: TRBJ2-7

CDR3 protein: CASSWFDGPTYNEQFF
CDR3 DNA: TGTGCCAGCAGCTGGTTTGACGGCCCCACCTACAATGAGCAGTTCTTC
V gene: TRBV27
clone size: few
D gene: -
CDR3 length: 16
J gene: TRBJ2-1

CDR3 protein: CASTPVGSETQYF
CDR3 DNA: TGTGCCAGCACCCCGGTAGGGTCAGAGACCCAGTACTTC
V gene: TRBV12-3/TRBV12-4
clone size: many
D gene: -
CDR3 length: 13
J gene: TRBJ2-5

CDR3 protein: CASTPGNQPQHF
CDR3 DNA: TGTGCCAGCACCCCGGGCAATCAGCCCCAGCATTTT
V gene: TRBV7-4
clone size: -
D gene: -
CDR3 length: 12
J gene: TRBJ1-5

CDR3 protein: CASSLEGARGSLTEAFF
CDR3 DNA: TGCGCCAGCAGCTTGGAGGGGGCGAGGGGGTCGTTGACTGAAGCTTTCTTT
V gene: TRBV5-1
clone size: few
D gene: TRBD1
CDR3 length: 17
J gene: TRBJ1-1

CDR3 protein: CASSSRTRFGEQFF
CDR3 DNA: TGTGCCAGCAGTTCCAGGACTAGGTTCGGTGAGCAGTTCTTC
V gene: TRBV6-5
clone size: -
D gene: TRBD2
CDR3 length: 14
J gene: TRBJ2-1

CDR3 protein: CAISEAPPVTLPRASYNEQFF
CDR3 DNA: TGTGCCATCAGTGAGGCGCCCCCGGTCACCCTACCGCGGGCCTCCTACAATGAGCAGTTCTTC
V gene: TRBV10-3
clone size: many
D gene: -
CDR3 length: 21
J gene: TRBJ2-1

CDR3 protein: CASSLARGPLDTQYF
CDR3 DNA: TGTGCCAGCAGCTTAGCCCGGGGGCCGCTAGATACGCAGTATTTT
V gene: TRBV7-6
clone size: -
D gene: -
CDR3 length: 15
J gene: TRBJ2-3

CDR3 protein: CSAGGDSYEQYF
CDR3 DNA: TGCAGTGCTGGAGGGGACTCATACGAGCAGTACTTC
V gene: TRBV20-1
clone size: -
D gene: -
CDR3 length: 12
J gene: TRBJ2-7

CDR3 protein: CASRRDRTQETQYF
CDR3 DNA: TGTGCCAGCAGACGTGACAGGACTCAAGAGACCCAGTACTTC
V gene: TRBV7-2
clone size: many
D gene: -
CDR3 length: 14
J gene: TRBJ2-5

CDR3 protein: CSASRGTNTGELFF
CDR3 DNA: TGCAGTGCTAGTCGAGGGACTAACACCGGGGAGCTGTTTTTT
V gene: TRBV20-1
clone size: few
D gene: -
CDR3 length: 14
J gene: TRBJ2-2